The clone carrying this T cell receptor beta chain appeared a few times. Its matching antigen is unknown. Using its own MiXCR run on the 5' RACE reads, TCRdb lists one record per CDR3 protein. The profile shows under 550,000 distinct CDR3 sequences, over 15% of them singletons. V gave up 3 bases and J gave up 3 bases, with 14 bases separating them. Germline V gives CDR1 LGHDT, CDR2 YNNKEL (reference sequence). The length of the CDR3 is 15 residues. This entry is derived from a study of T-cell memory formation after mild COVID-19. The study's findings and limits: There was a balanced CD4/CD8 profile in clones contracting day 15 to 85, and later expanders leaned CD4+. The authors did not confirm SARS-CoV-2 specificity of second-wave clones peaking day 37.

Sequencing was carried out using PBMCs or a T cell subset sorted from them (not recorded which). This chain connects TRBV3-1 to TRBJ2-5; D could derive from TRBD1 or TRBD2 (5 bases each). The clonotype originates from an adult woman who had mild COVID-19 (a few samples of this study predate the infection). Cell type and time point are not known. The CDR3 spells CASSQPSGREETQYF. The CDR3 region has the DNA TGTGCCAGCAGCCAGCCATCGGGGCGCGAAGAGACCCAGTACTTC.